This is a list of T cell receptor beta chains from one sample in a study of T cell repertoires in cytomegalovirus infection. TCRdb re-derived calls from the reads in MiXCR, one entry per CDR3 protein. Altogether 300,000 to 450,000 distinct CDR3 sequences are present, about a sixth being singletons, with the ten largest covering less than 9.5%. The material sequenced was PBMCs. The source of these receptors is a human donor in good health (CMV status not recorded). Some clones in this sample may be carry-over from other donors' samples. Both conserved end residues are part of each CDR3. A D gene is named only where the DNA matches it firmly. Rows give clone size only sometimes, using once, few, many, or a class for an expanded clone.

v_gene: TRBV14; j_gene: TRBJ1-6; d_gene: NA; abundance: NA; CDR3nt: TGTGCCAGCAGTCCGATAGGCAGAGGGGCCGAGAATTCACCCCTCCACTTT; CDR3aa: CASSPIGRGAENSPLHF
v_gene: TRBV7-6; j_gene: TRBJ2-1; d_gene: NA; abundance: many; CDR3nt: TGTGCCAGCAGCTTAGACGGGTCGGAGCAGTTCTTC; CDR3aa: CASSLDGSEQFF
v_gene: TRBV2; j_gene: TRBJ2-1; d_gene: TRBD2; abundance: many; CDR3nt: TGTGCCAGCAGAGCACTAGCGGGAGTTAGCAATGAGCAGTTCTTC; CDR3aa: CASRALAGVSNEQFF
v_gene: TRBV7-9; j_gene: TRBJ2-2; d_gene: TRBD1; abundance: many; CDR3nt: TGTGCCAGCAGCTTAGGACAGGGAAACACCGGGGAGCTGTTTTTT; CDR3aa: CASSLGQGNTGELFF
v_gene: TRBV7-8; j_gene: TRBJ2-1; d_gene: NA; abundance: NA; CDR3nt: TGTGCCAGCAGCTTAGGTGCAGGGGACAATGAGCAGTTCTTC; CDR3aa: CASSLGAGDNEQFF
v_gene: TRBV4-1; j_gene: TRBJ2-1; d_gene: NA; abundance: few; CDR3nt: TGCGCCAGCAGCCAAGGGGACTCCCCGACTGAGCAGTTCTTC; CDR3aa: CASSQGDSPTEQFF
v_gene: TRBV6-2/TRBV6-3; j_gene: TRBJ2-4; d_gene: TRBD2; abundance: many; CDR3nt: TGTGCCACCCGACTAGCGGGAGTTCCGACCAAAAACATTCAGTACTTC; CDR3aa: CATRLAGVPTKNIQYF
v_gene: TRBV20-1; j_gene: TRBJ1-2; d_gene: TRBD1; abundance: NA; CDR3nt: TGCAGTGCTAGAGATCTAGGCAGGGGGCGTGGCTACACCTTC; CDR3aa: CSARDLGRGRGYTF
v_gene: TRBV30; j_gene: TRBJ1-1; d_gene: NA; abundance: few; CDR3nt: TGTGCCTGGAGTGAGACACTGAACACTGAAGCTTTCTTT; CDR3aa: CAWSETLNTEAFF
v_gene: TRBV7-2; j_gene: TRBJ2-7; d_gene: NA; abundance: many; CDR3nt: TGTGCCAGCAGCAGCGAACAGGGTGCCCACGAGCAGTACTTC; CDR3aa: CASSSEQGAHEQYF
v_gene: TRBV7-9; j_gene: TRBJ2-5; d_gene: NA; abundance: many; CDR3nt: TGTGCCAGCAGCCAGGAAGAAGAGACCCAGTACTTC; CDR3aa: CASSQEEETQYF
v_gene: TRBV5-4; j_gene: TRBJ2-3; d_gene: TRBD2; abundance: many; CDR3nt: TGTGCCAGCAGCAGCGGGACTAGCGGTGCAGATACGCAGTATTTT; CDR3aa: CASSSGTSGADTQYF
v_gene: TRBV19; j_gene: TRBJ2-7; d_gene: NA; abundance: NA; CDR3nt: TGTGCCAGTAGTATAGTGGCAGGAACCTACGAGCAGTACTTC; CDR3aa: CASSIVAGTYEQYF
v_gene: TRBV20-1; j_gene: TRBJ1-2; d_gene: NA; abundance: NA; CDR3nt: TGCAGTGCTAGACCACAGGGAGGATTAATCTATGGCTACACCTTC; CDR3aa: CSARPQGGLIYGYTF
v_gene: TRBV5-1; j_gene: TRBJ2-3; d_gene: NA; abundance: NA; CDR3nt: TGCGCCAGCAGCTTGAAACTCACAGAAACTAGCACAGATACGCAGTATTTT; CDR3aa: CASSLKLTETSTDTQYF
v_gene: TRBV6-1; j_gene: TRBJ2-1; d_gene: TRBD2; abundance: NA; CDR3nt: TGTGCCAGCAGCCCCTCGACTAGCGGGAGAAGGTCCTACAATGAGCAGTTCTTC; CDR3aa: CASSPSTSGRRSYNEQFF
v_gene: TRBV15; j_gene: TRBJ2-5; d_gene: TRBD2; abundance: NA; CDR3nt: TGTGCCACCAGCAGAGATTTGGCGGGGGACCAGTACTTC; CDR3aa: CATSRDLAGDQYF
v_gene: TRBV7-2; j_gene: TRBJ2-3; d_gene: NA; abundance: NA; CDR3nt: TGTGCCAGCAGCTTTCAAAGGGGGGTCACAGATACGCAGTATTTT; CDR3aa: CASSFQRGVTDTQYF
v_gene: TRBV7-9; j_gene: TRBJ2-3; d_gene: TRBD1; abundance: NA; CDR3nt: TGTGCCAGCAGTTCCACAGGGGGCCGGGTGCCTATCACAGATACGCAGTTTTTT; CDR3aa: CASSSTGGRVPITDTQFF
v_gene: TRBV20-1; j_gene: TRBJ2-5; d_gene: NA; abundance: few; CDR3nt: TGCAGTGCTAGAGACGGAGGGGGGCATCAAGAGACCCAGTACTTC; CDR3aa: CSARDGGGHQETQYF
v_gene: TRBV11-2; j_gene: TRBJ1-5; d_gene: NA; abundance: NA; CDR3nt: TGTGCCAGCAGCTTAAGTACAGAACCGACTCAGCCCCAGCATTTT; CDR3aa: CASSLSTEPTQPQHF
v_gene: TRBV27; j_gene: TRBJ2-5; d_gene: NA; abundance: NA; CDR3nt: TGTGCCAGCAGTTCTTGGATGGCAGAGCAAGAGACCCAGTACTTC; CDR3aa: CASSSWMAEQETQYF
v_gene: TRBV7-2; j_gene: TRBJ1-5; d_gene: TRBD1; abundance: many; CDR3nt: TGTGCCAGCAGCCGGGGACAGGGAGATCAGCCCCAGCATTTT; CDR3aa: CASSRGQGDQPQHF
v_gene: TRBV19; j_gene: TRBJ2-2; d_gene: TRBD1; abundance: NA; CDR3nt: TGTGCCAGTAGTATAAGGACAGGGGGAGCCGGGGAGCTGTTTTTT; CDR3aa: CASSIRTGGAGELFF
v_gene: TRBV5-6; j_gene: TRBJ2-1; d_gene: TRBD2; abundance: NA; CDR3nt: TGTGCCAGCAGCCCCCCGGGGGGGCCTACCAGTGAGCAGTTCTTC; CDR3aa: CASSPPGGPTSEQFF
v_gene: TRBV20-1; j_gene: TRBJ2-1; d_gene: TRBD2; abundance: NA; CDR3nt: TGCAGTGCTAAAATGGTAGCGGGAGAGGTCTACAATGAGCAGTTCTTC; CDR3aa: CSAKMVAGEVYNEQFF
v_gene: TRBV5-1; j_gene: TRBJ1-4; d_gene: NA; abundance: few; CDR3nt: TGCGCCAGTCGCTTGGTGGCAACTAATGAAAAACTGTTTTTT; CDR3aa: CASRLVATNEKLFF
v_gene: TRBV7-2; j_gene: TRBJ2-7; d_gene: TRBD2; abundance: many; CDR3nt: TGTGCCAGCAGCTTAGCGGGGAGCGGGATGACCTACGAGCAGTACTTC; CDR3aa: CASSLAGSGMTYEQYF
v_gene: TRBV2; j_gene: TRBJ1-5; d_gene: NA; abundance: NA; CDR3nt: TGTGCCAGCAGGGGGACAAGAGATCAGCCCCAGCATTTT; CDR3aa: CASRGTRDQPQHF
v_gene: TRBV2; j_gene: TRBJ2-2; d_gene: TRBD2; abundance: few; CDR3nt: TGTGCCAGCACCGGACTAGCGGGAGTTCGGACCGGGGAGCTGTTTTTT; CDR3aa: CASTGLAGVRTGELFF
v_gene: TRBV5-1; j_gene: TRBJ2-2; d_gene: NA; abundance: NA; CDR3nt: TGCGCCAGCAGCTTGTTGCTAGCAGCGAACACCGGGGAGCTGTTTTTT; CDR3aa: CASSLLLAANTGELFF
v_gene: TRBV7-2; j_gene: TRBJ1-6; d_gene: NA; abundance: many; CDR3nt: TGTGCCAGCAGCCTATACGGCGGCAATTCACCCCTCCACTTT; CDR3aa: CASSLYGGNSPLHF
v_gene: TRBV7-8; j_gene: TRBJ2-7; d_gene: NA; abundance: many; CDR3nt: TGTGCCAGCAGCTTAGAGGCAGGGGCTCTTCAGGAGCAGTACTTC; CDR3aa: CASSLEAGALQEQYF
v_gene: TRBV12-3/TRBV12-4; j_gene: TRBJ1-1; d_gene: NA; abundance: few; CDR3nt: TGTGCCAGCAGGAAAACGGGGGACACTGAAGCTTTCTTT; CDR3aa: CASRKTGDTEAFF
v_gene: TRBV12-3/TRBV12-4; j_gene: TRBJ2-1; d_gene: NA; abundance: few; CDR3nt: TGTGCCAGCAGCCGAATGGCTGAGCAGTTCTTC; CDR3aa: CASSRMAEQFF
v_gene: TRBV7-2; j_gene: TRBJ1-2; d_gene: NA; abundance: few; CDR3nt: TGTGCCAGCAGCGCAAGTGGGGGGGTCGCCTATGGCTACACCTTC; CDR3aa: CASSASGGVAYGYTF
v_gene: TRBV20-1; j_gene: TRBJ2-3; d_gene: TRBD2; abundance: NA; CDR3nt: TGCAGTGCTAGCCCGTTAGCGGGGGATTCAGATACGCAGTATTTT; CDR3aa: CSASPLAGDSDTQYF
v_gene: TRBV20-1; j_gene: TRBJ1-2; d_gene: NA; abundance: NA; CDR3nt: TGCAGTGCTCGGGCAGATTTTAACGATGGCTACACCTTC; CDR3aa: CSARADFNDGYTF
v_gene: TRBV2; j_gene: TRBJ1-5; d_gene: TRBD1; abundance: NA; CDR3nt: TGTGCCAGCAGTGAGGGACAGGGTGAATATCAGCCCCAGCATTTT; CDR3aa: CASSEGQGEYQPQHF
v_gene: TRBV2; j_gene: TRBJ2-1; d_gene: TRBD2; abundance: few; CDR3nt: TGTGCCACTGATCACGGCGGGGGCTCCTACAATGAGCAGTTCTTC; CDR3aa: CATDHGGGSYNEQFF
v_gene: TRBV29-1; j_gene: TRBJ2-1; d_gene: TRBD1; abundance: few; CDR3nt: TGCAGCACCGACGGGACAGGGGATTTTGAGCAGTTCTTC; CDR3aa: CSTDGTGDFEQFF
v_gene: TRBV7-2; j_gene: TRBJ2-3; d_gene: NA; abundance: many; CDR3nt: TGTGCCAGCAGCACCGACCGAGGGAGTACAGATACGCAGTATTTT; CDR3aa: CASSTDRGSTDTQYF
v_gene: TRBV28; j_gene: TRBJ2-2; d_gene: NA; abundance: NA; CDR3nt: TGTGCCAGCAGTTCGATGGTCCGCGACGGGGAGCTGTTTTTT; CDR3aa: CASSSMVRDGELFF